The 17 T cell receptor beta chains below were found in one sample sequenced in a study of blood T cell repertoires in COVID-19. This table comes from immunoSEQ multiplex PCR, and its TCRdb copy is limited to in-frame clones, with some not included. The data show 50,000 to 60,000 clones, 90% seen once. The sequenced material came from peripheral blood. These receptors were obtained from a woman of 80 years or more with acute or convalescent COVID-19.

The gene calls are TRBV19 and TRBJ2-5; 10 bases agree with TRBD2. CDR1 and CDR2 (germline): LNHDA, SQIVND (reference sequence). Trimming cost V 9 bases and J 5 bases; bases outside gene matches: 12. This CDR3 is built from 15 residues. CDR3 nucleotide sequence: TGTGCCAGCGGGGAGATAGCGGGAGGCGAGGAGACCCAGTACTTC. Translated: CASGEIAGGEETQYF.

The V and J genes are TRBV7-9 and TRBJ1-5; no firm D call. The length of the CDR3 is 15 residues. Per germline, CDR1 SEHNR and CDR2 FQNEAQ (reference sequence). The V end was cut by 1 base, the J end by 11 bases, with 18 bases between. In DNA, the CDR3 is TGTGCCAGCAGCTTAGGAGGGAGGCCGGGATCGGCCCAGCATTTT. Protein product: CASSLGGRPGSAQHF.

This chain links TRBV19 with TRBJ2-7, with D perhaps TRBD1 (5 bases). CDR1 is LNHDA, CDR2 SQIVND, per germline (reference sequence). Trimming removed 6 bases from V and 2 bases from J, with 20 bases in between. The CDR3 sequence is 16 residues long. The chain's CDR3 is CASSPRQNFVTYEQYF. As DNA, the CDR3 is TGTGCCAGTAGCCCACGACAGAACTTCGTAACCTACGAGCAGTACTTC.

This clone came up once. The CDR3: CASSKGQGLGYTF. Written as DNA, the CDR3 is TGTGCCAGCAGTAAGGGACAGGGTCTCGGCTACACCTTC. The chain employs TRBV6-5 and TRBJ1-2, with TRBD1 matching 9 bases. Germline CDR1 MNHEY, CDR2 SVGAGI. V dropped 5 bases and J dropped 8; count of bases not matched to a gene: 6. This CDR3 has 13 amino acids.

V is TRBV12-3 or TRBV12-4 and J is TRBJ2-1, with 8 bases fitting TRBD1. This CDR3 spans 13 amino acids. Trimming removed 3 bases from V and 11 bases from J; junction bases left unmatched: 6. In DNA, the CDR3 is TGTGCCAGCAGTTTCGGACAGGGCTTAAAGCAGTTCTTC. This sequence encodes CASSFGQGLKQFF.

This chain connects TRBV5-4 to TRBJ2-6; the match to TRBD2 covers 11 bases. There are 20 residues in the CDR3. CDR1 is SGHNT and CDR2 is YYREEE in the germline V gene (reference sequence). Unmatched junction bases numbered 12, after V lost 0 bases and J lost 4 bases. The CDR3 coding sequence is TGTGCCAGCAGCTTGGGCAATTCGGCTAGCGGGAGGCGAGGGGCCAACGTCCTGACTTTC. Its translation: CASSLGNSASGRRGANVLTF.

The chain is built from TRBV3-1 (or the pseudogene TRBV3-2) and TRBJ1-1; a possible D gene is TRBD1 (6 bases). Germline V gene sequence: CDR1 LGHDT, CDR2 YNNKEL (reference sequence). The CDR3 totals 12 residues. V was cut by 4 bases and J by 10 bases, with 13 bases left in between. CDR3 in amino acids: CASSPTTGIAFF. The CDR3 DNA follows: TGTGCCAGCAGCCCGACAACAGGGATAGCTTTCTTT.

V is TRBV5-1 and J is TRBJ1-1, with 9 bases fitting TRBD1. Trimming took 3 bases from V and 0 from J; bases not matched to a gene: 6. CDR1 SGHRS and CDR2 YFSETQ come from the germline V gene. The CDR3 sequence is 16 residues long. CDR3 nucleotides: TGCGCCAGCAGCTCCGGGACAGGGATGATGAACACTGAAGCTTTCTTT. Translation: CASSSGTGMMNTEAFF.

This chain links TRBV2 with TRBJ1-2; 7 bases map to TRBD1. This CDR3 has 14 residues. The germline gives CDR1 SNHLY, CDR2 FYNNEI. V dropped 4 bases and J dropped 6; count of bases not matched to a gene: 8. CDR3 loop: CASSGTGGGHGYTF. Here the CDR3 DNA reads TGTGCCAGCAGTGGGACAGGAGGAGGGCATGGCTACACCTTC.

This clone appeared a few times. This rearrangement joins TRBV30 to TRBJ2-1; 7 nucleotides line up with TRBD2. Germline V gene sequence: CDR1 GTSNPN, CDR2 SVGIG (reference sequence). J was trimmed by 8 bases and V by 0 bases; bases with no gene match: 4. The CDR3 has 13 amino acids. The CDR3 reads CAWSVASGHEQFF. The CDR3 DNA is TGTGCCTGGAGTGTGGCTAGCGGCCATGAGCAGTTCTTC.

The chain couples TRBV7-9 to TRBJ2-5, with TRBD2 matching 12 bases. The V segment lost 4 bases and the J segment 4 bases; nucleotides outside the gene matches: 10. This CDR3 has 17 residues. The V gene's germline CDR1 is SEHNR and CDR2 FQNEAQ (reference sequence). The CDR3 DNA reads TGTGCCAGCAGCTCCCTTTGGACTAGCGGGGAGGGAGAGACCCAGTACTTC. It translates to CASSSLWTSGEGETQYF.

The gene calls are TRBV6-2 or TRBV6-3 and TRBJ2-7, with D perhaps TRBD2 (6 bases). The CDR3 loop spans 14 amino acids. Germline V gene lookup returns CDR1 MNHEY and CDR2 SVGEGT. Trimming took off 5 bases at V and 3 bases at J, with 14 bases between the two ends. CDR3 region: CASSPGGGGYEQYF. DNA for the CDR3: TGTGCCAGCAGTCCCGGGGGAGGTGGCTACGAGCAGTACTTC.

The CDR3 spells CASSWGDSNQPQHF. CDR3 in DNA: TGTGCCAGCAGCTGGGGAGATAGCAATCAGCCCCAGCATTTT. The rearrangement joins TRBV5-5 to TRBJ1-5; D gene ambiguous. Germline values: CDR1 SGHKS, CDR2 YYEKEE (reference sequence). V lost 3 bases, J lost 0 bases, and 7 bases lay in between. CDR3 length: 14 residues.

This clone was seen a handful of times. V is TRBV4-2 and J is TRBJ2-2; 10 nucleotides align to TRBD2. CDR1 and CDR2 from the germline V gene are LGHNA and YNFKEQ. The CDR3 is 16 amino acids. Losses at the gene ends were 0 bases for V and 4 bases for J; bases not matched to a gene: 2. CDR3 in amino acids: CASSQDLAGGTGELFF. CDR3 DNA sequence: TGTGCCAGCAGCCAAGATTTAGCGGGAGGCACCGGGGAGCTGTTTTTT.

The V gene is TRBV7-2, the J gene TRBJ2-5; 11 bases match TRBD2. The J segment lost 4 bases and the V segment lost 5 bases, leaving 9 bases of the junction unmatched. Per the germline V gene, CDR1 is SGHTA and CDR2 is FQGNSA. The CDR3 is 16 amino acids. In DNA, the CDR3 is TGTGCCAGCAGCCAACTAGCGGGAGTTATGAGAGAGACCCAGTACTTC. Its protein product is CASSQLAGVMRETQYF.

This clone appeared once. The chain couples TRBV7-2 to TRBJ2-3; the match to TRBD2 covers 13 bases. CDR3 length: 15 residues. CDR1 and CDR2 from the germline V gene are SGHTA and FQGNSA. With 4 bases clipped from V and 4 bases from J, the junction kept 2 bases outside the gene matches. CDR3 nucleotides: TGTGCCAGCAGCTCCGGACTAGCGGGAGCAGATACGCAGTATTTT. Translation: CASSSGLAGADTQYF.

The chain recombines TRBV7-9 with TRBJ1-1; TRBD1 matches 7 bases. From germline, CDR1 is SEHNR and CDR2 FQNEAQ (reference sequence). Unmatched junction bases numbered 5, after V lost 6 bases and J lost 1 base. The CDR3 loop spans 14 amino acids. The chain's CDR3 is CASRTGTANTEAFF. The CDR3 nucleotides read TGTGCCAGCAGAACCGGGACAGCGAACACTGAAGCTTTCTTT. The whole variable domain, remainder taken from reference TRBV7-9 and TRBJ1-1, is DTGVSQNPRHKITKRGQNVTFRCDPISEHNRLYWYRQTLGQGPEFLTYFQNEAQLEKSRLLSDRFSAERPKGSFSTLEIQRTEQGDSAMYLCASRTGTANTEAFFGQGTRLTVV.